The 23 T cell receptor beta chains below were found in one sample sequenced in a study of blood T cell repertoires in COVID-19. Clones were sequenced by immunoSEQ multiplex PCR, and TCRdb holds only the in-frame ones, with some missing. Among around 200,000 clones listed, roughly 76% were seen once. The sample taken for sequencing was peripheral blood. The receptors were sampled from a human donor in a cohort sampled during active COVID-19.

The CDR3 spells CASSPFASRDTQYF. CDR3 coding DNA: TGTGCCAGCAGCCCGTTCGCTTCCAGGGATACGCAGTATTTT. The chain links TRBV11-2 to TRBJ2-3; D unclear. This CDR3 spans 14 amino acids. Trimming cost V 5 bases and J 6 bases, with 15 bases left between them. Germline assignment: CDR1 SGHAT and CDR2 FQNNGV.

V gene TRBV4-1 combines with J gene TRBJ2-7; 12 nucleotides match TRBD2. Germline V gives CDR1 MGHRA, CDR2 YSYEKL. The CDR3 runs to 15 residues. After removal of 3 bases from V and 4 bases from J, the junction contained 4 bases not matched to a gene. The CDR3 loop is CASSQRLAGVYEQYF. As DNA, the CDR3 is TGCGCCAGCAGCCAGAGACTAGCGGGAGTGTACGAGCAGTACTTC.

The rearrangement joins TRBV12-3 or TRBV12-4 to TRBJ1-1; D gene unclear. V was shortened by 4 bases and J by 0 bases, with 6 bases between the two germline ends. This CDR3 has 13 residues. The CDR3 DNA reads as TGTGCCAGCAGTTCAACAGTGAACACTGAAGCTTTCTTT. This gives the protein CASSSTVNTEAFF.

This clone was seen once. This rearrangement joins TRBV7-9 to TRBJ2-1; no clear D. Germline CDR1 SEHNR, CDR2 FQNEAQ (reference sequence). V shed 5 bases and J shed 7 bases, with 6 bases lying between them. There are 11 residues in the CDR3. The CDR3 sequence: CASSLANEQFF. For the CDR3, the DNA is TGTGCCAGCAGCCTTGCGAATGAGCAGTTCTTC.

This clone was seen only once. The V call is TRBV6-2 or TRBV6-3, the J call TRBJ2-7, with 13 bases lining up with TRBD2. Looked up from germline, CDR1 is MNHEY and CDR2 is SVGEGT. With 7 bases clipped from V and 6 bases from J, the junction kept 12 bases outside the gene matches. The CDR3 sequence is 16 residues long. The CDR3 DNA follows: TGTGCCAGCACCCCGCCAGGACTAGCGGGAGCGTTCGAGCAGTACTTC. Its protein is CASTPPGLAGAFEQYF.

This clone was observed a few times. This chain links TRBV27 with TRBJ2-3, with D possibly TRBD1 on 5 matching bases. With 5 bases removed from V and 9 bases from J, the gap between germline ends came to 18 bases. The CDR3 extends over 14 amino acids. Per the germline V gene, CDR1 is MNHEY and CDR2 is SMNVEV (reference sequence). This CDR3 reads CASSHPSGSWTQYF. CDR3 coding DNA: TGTGCCAGCAGTCACCCCTCAGGGTCCTGGACGCAGTATTTT.

This chain connects TRBV7-9 to TRBJ2-7; D is perhaps TRBD2 (6 bases). The V end was cut by 5 bases, the J end by 3 bases, with 14 bases between. The CDR3 spans 14 residues. Germline V gene data show CDR1 as SEHNR and CDR2 as FQNEAQ (reference sequence). The CDR3 loop reads CASSPRGTDYEQYF. For the CDR3, the DNA is TGTGCCAGCAGCCCCCGGGGGACGGACTACGAGCAGTACTTC.

CDR3: CASSLGVGGRLFF. The CDR3 DNA sequence: TGTGCCAGCAGCTTGGGCGTAGGAGGCAGACTGTTTTTT. This chain links TRBV9 with TRBJ1-4; no reliable D call. Germline V gives CDR1 SGDLS, CDR2 YYNGEE. V lost 4 bases, J lost 13 bases, and 17 bases lay in between. This CDR3 has 13 residues.

This clone was counted between two and nine times. The chain employs TRBV28 and TRBJ2-7, with 9 bases identical to TRBD1. The CDR3 consists of 13 residues. After removal of 6 bases from V and 7 bases from J, the junction contained 7 bases not matched to a gene. From germline, CDR1 is MDHEN and CDR2 SYDVKM. The CDR3 is CASRGDRAQEQYF. The CDR3 DNA reads TGTGCCAGCAGAGGGGACAGGGCGCAGGAGCAGTACTTC.

The chain recombines TRBV30 with TRBJ1-4; D call uncertain. This CDR3 spans 14 amino acids. Germline V lookup: CDR1 GTSNPN, CDR2 SVGIG (reference sequence). The V and J ends lost 1 base and 0 bases respectively, with 6 bases between them. CDR3 in amino acids: CAWSASSTNEKLFF. CDR3 DNA sequence: TGTGCCTGGAGTGCGTCGTCAACTAATGAAAAACTGTTTTTT.

The chain combines TRBV10-3 with TRBJ2-7; TRBD1 agrees at 9 bases. Per the germline V gene, CDR1 is ENHRY and CDR2 is SYGVKD. The V segment lost 2 bases and the J segment 2 bases; nucleotides outside the gene matches: 4. CDR3 length: 15 residues. The CDR3 loop reads CAISEADRGPYEQYF. CDR3 nucleotide sequence: TGTGCCATCAGTGAGGCGGACAGGGGTCCCTACGAGCAGTACTTC.

The chain combines TRBV19 with TRBJ2-2; the D gene is possibly TRBD2 (7 bases). Germline CDR1 LNHDA, CDR2 SQIVND (reference sequence). The CDR3 contains 15 residues. V lost 8 bases, J lost 4 bases, and 17 bases lay in between. CDR3 protein: CASSRGGHRTGELFF. CDR3 sequence (DNA): TGTGCCAGTTCCCGCGGGGGACATCGCACCGGGGAGCTGTTTTTT.

The rearrangement joins TRBV27 to TRBJ2-1; 7 bases fit TRBD2. With V trimmed by 6 bases and J by 7 bases, 6 bases remained unmatched. Germline values: CDR1 MNHEY, CDR2 SMNVEV (reference sequence). CDR3 size: 13 residues. The CDR3 protein is CASRRLSGNEQFF. The CDR3 DNA follows: TGTGCCAGCAGGCGGCTTAGCGGGAATGAGCAGTTCTTC.

The chain links TRBV6-5 to TRBJ1-1; D gene ambiguous. V was cut by 2 bases and J by 0 bases, with 7 bases left in between. This CDR3 is 14 amino acids long. In germline, CDR1 is MNHEY, CDR2 SVGAGI. The CDR3: CASSYEGLNTEAFF. The CDR3 DNA sequence: TGTGCCAGCAGTTACGAGGGCTTGAACACTGAAGCTTTCTTT.

This sequence joins TRBV4-3 and TRBJ2-5, with 9 nucleotides matching TRBD2. This CDR3 contains 16 residues. The germline V gene has CDR1 LGHNA and CDR2 YSLEER. J gave up 4 bases and V 1 base, and 7 bases lay outside the gene matches. This CDR3 reads CASSQGDSGRAETQYF. CDR3 coding DNA: TGCGCCAGCAGCCAAGGGGATAGCGGGAGAGCAGAGACCCAGTACTTC.

This clone was seen at least ten times. The V gene is TRBV28, the J gene TRBJ2-7, with TRBD2 identical over 12 bases. Germline V CDR1 and CDR2: MDHEN, SYDVKM. J was trimmed by 2 bases and V by 6 bases; bases with no gene match: 8. The CDR3 runs 16 residues. CDR3 residues: CASSTATSGRPYEQYF. CDR3 nucleotides: TGTGCCAGCAGCACTGCAACTAGCGGGAGGCCCTACGAGCAGTACTTC.

This chain joins TRBV5-1 and TRBJ2-7, with TRBD2 identical over 13 bases. The CDR3 has 15 amino acids. Germline V lookup: CDR1 SGHRS, CDR2 YFSETQ. The V and J ends lost 5 bases and 2 bases, in that order; junction bases with no gene match: 4. CDR3 protein: CASRQGLAGTYEQYF. The CDR3 nucleotides read TGCGCCAGCAGACAGGGACTAGCGGGGACCTACGAGCAGTACTTC.

V is TRBV4-2 and J is TRBJ2-7, with 9 bases aligning to TRBD1. V dropped 3 bases and J dropped 0; count of bases not matched to a gene: 6. CDR1 and CDR2 (germline): LGHNA, YNFKEQ. The CDR3 covers 16 residues. For the CDR3, the DNA is TGTGCCAGCAGCCAGGGACAGGGCTTGAGCTCCTACGAGCAGTACTTC. This translates into CASSQGQGLSSYEQYF.

This clone has only one observation. V is TRBV28 and J is TRBJ1-2, with D possibly TRBD1 on 5 matching bases. The CDR3 spans 15 residues. V dropped 9 bases and J dropped 2 bases, with 19 bases sitting between them. The V gene's germline CDR1 is MDHEN and CDR2 SYDVKM. The DNA for the CDR3 is TGTGCCAGTGGGCTGGCGACAGCTCCCAACTATGGCTACACCTTC. Translated, it gives CASGLATAPNYGYTF.

The CDR3 DNA is TGTGCCAGCAGCTTAGCCAGGACAGGGAGGAGTGCGGGCTACACCTTC. This encodes CASSLARTGRSAGYTF. The chain links TRBV7-9 to TRBJ1-2, with TRBD1 matching 8 bases. Germline CDR1 reads SEHNR; CDR2 reads FQNEAQ (reference sequence). CDR3 length equals 16 residues. The V gene end was trimmed by 0 bases and the J gene end by 8 bases; junction bases not matched to a gene: 11.

This clone was counted between two and nine times. V usage is TRBV7-2 and J usage is TRBJ1-4; possible D gene TRBD1, 5 bases. Germline-derived CDR1 and CDR2 are SGHTA and FQGNSA. This CDR3 region has 14 residues. The ends were cut back, 1 base at V and 11 bases at J, with 14 bases in the middle. The CDR3 loop reads CASSLERRGGKLFF. The CDR3 region has the DNA TGTGCCAGCAGCTTAGAAAGGAGGGGAGGGAAACTGTTTTTT. Full variable domain (outside the CDR3, taken from reference TRBV7-2 and TRBJ1-4): GAGVSQSPSNKVTEKGKDVELRCDPISGHTALYWYRQSLGQGLEFLIYFQGNSAPDKSGLPSDRFSAERTGGSVSTLTIQRTQQEDSAVYLCASSLERRGGKLFFGSGTQLSVL.

This rearrangement joins TRBV7-9 to TRBJ1-1; perhaps TRBD1 as D (5 bases). CDR1 is SEHNR and CDR2 is FQNEAQ in the germline V gene (reference sequence). There are 12 residues in the CDR3. V lost 9 bases, J lost 5 bases, and 13 bases lay in between. The CDR3 loop is CASYTGTTEAFF. The CDR3 DNA reads as TGTGCCAGTTACACAGGAACGACTGAAGCTTTCTTT.

This chain joins TRBV3-1 (or the pseudogene TRBV3-2) and TRBJ2-5; the D gene is possibly TRBD1 (6 bases). CDR3 size: 13 residues. Trimming cost V 1 base and J 5 bases, with 8 bases left between them. Germline loops: CDR1 LGHDT, CDR2 YNNKEL (reference sequence). The CDR3 loop reads CASSQGTVETQYF. CDR3 coding DNA: TGTGCCAGCAGCCAAGGGACAGTGGAGACCCAGTACTTC.